The rows below give T cell receptor beta chains drawn from one sample of a study of blood T cells in healthy people across ages. TCRdb ran MiXCR on the 5' RACE reads and lists one entry per CDR3 protein. The sample lists approximately 880,000 distinct CDR3 sequences, about 48% occurring once. The sequencing sample was made of blood. Every receptor here comes from a man under 40 in good health. Both conserved end residues are part of each CDR3. A D gene is named only where the DNA matches it firmly. Clone size is given for some rows only: seen once, a few or many times, or a class if the clone is expanded.

.,TRBD2,TRBV4-2,TRBJ2-5,CASSQDRSSGGLQETQYF,TGTGCCAGCAGCCAAGACAGGTCTAGCGGGGGCTTACAAGAGACCCAGTACTTC
.,.,TRBV3-1,TRBJ2-7,CASSQDPDSYEQYF,TGTGCCAGCAGCCAAGACCCAGACTCCTACGAGCAGTACTTC
few,TRBD1,TRBV20-1,TRBJ1-2,CSAKGTGKDGYTF,TGCAGTGCTAAAGGGACAGGGAAGGATGGCTACACCTTC
.,.,TRBV7-9,TRBJ1-1,CASSFEKGTEAFF,TGTGCCAGCAGCTTTGAGAAGGGGACTGAAGCTTTCTTT
.,.,TRBV6-6,TRBJ1-1,CASSPWAGSEAFF,TGTGCCAGCAGTCCCTGGGCGGGGTCTGAAGCTTTCTTT
.,TRBD1,TRBV20-1,TRBJ1-5,CSAWDRRTSNQPQHF,TGCAGTGCTTGGGACAGGAGAACTAGCAATCAGCCCCAGCATTTT
.,.,TRBV27,TRBJ2-3,CASSSKVQGPTDTQYF,TGTGCCAGCAGTAGCAAGGTGCAGGGACCCACAGATACGCAGTATTTT
few,TRBD1,TRBV4-1,TRBJ1-4,CASSQDGTAREKLFF,TGCGCCAGCAGCCAAGATGGGACAGCTAGAGAAAAACTGTTTTTT
few,.,TRBV5-1,TRBJ2-1,CASSRDGANEQFF,TGCGCCAGCAGCCGTGACGGGGCCAATGAGCAGTTCTTC
.,.,TRBV9,TRBJ2-3,CASSVDGTSTDTQYF,TGTGCCAGCAGCGTAGACGGAACTAGCACAGATACGCAGTATTTT
few,.,TRBV7-2,TRBJ2-1,CASSHDSSHEQFF,TGTGCCAGCAGCCATGACAGTTCCCATGAGCAGTTCTTC
.,TRBD1,TRBV12-3/TRBV12-4,TRBJ2-7,CASSSPPDRGGYEQYF,TGTGCCAGTAGTTCCCCCCCGGACAGGGGGGGGTACGAGCAGTACTTC
few,.,TRBV7-9,TRBJ1-6,CASSSPTVRGTSSPLHF,TGTGCCAGCAGCTCCCCGACTGTACGGGGGACTAGTTCACCCCTCCACTTT
few,.,TRBV29-1,TRBJ1-5,CSVASTQGDQPQHF,TGCAGCGTTGCTAGTACACAGGGAGATCAGCCCCAGCATTTT
.,.,TRBV6-5,TRBJ2-5,CASSYLTGETQYF,TGTGCCAGCAGTTATTTAACCGGGGAGACCCAGTACTTC
.,TRBD1,TRBV6-6,TRBJ2-5,CASRRGQGVRETQYF,TGTGCCAGCAGACGGGGACAGGGAGTGCGAGAGACCCAGTACTTC
.,.,TRBV7-2,TRBJ1-5,CASSLDTGNRNQPQHF,TGTGCCAGCAGCTTAGACACAGGGAATCGAAATCAGCCCCAGCATTTT
few,.,TRBV29-1,TRBJ1-1,CSVDFGTYTEAFF,TGCAGCGTTGACTTCGGAACGTACACTGAAGCTTTCTTT
.,TRBD1,TRBV6-1,TRBJ1-1,CASSTGQGSPRRSFF,TGTGCCAGCAGTACGGGACAGGGGTCCCCTCGGCGTTCTTTCTTT
.,.,TRBV6-6,TRBJ1-2,CASSYSPDSYGYTF,TGTGCCAGCAGTTACTCACCGGACTCCTATGGCTACACCTTC
.,.,TRBV28,TRBJ2-7,CASSYSGYGSYEQYF,TGTGCCAGCAGTTACTCGGGGTACGGTAGCTACGAGCAGTACTTC